This TCR beta chain was obtained from a study of T cells in localized non-small cell lung cancer. This clone was seen a single time. Its antigen is still unknown. Notes on the study in general: Sequencing covered just one tumor region, so heterogeneity cannot be ruled out.

CDR3 length: 13 residues. Trimming removed 5 bases at V and 9 bases at J, with 16 bases between. CDR1 and CDR2 from the germline V gene are SGHAT and FQDESV (reference sequence). Using immunoSEQ multiplex PCR, the repertoire was profiled, and TCRdb retains in-frame clones only, with some absent. There are about 30,000 clones in the sample; about nine tenths occur only once, and more than 6% lies in the top ten. The J gene is TRBJ1-1, the V gene TRBV11-1; tentatively, D is TRBD1 (5 bases). The material was peripheral blood, obtained before any cancer treatment. The sequence came from a male donor older than 55 with stage I lung adenocarcinoma. This CDR3 reads CASSTNRGRQAFF. Written as DNA, the CDR3 is TGTGCCAGCAGCACCAATCGGGGCCGCCAAGCTTTCTTT.